One sample yielded the 31 T cell receptor beta chains listed below, sequenced in a study of siplizumab effects on memory and regulatory T cells. Data came from immunoSEQ multiplex PCR; TCRdb stores just in-frame clones and leaves some out. Here the sample spans some 100,000 clones, more than 90% being singletons. Specimen: CD4+ T cells sorted from blood. The receptors stem from a human donor in good health. Some clones in this sample may be carry-over from other donors' samples.

This chain links TRBV7-9 with TRBJ1-1; a weak D match, TRBD1 (6 bases). V lost 1 base to trimming and J lost 4 bases, with 16 bases between them. Germline V gene lookup returns CDR1 SEHNR and CDR2 FQNEAQ (reference sequence). This CDR3 contains 16 residues. CDR3 in DNA: TGTGCCAGCAGCTTAGAACGGGGCCGAGGGGGCACTGAAGCTTTCTTT. Protein: CASSLERGRGGTEAFF.

The CDR3 bases are TGCGCCAGCAGCAGGGGGCAGATCTCCTACGAGCAGTACTTC. This encodes CASSRGQISYEQYF. J is TRBJ2-7 and V is TRBV5-1; 7 bases are shared with TRBD1. The length of the CDR3 is 14 residues. Trimming cost V 4 bases and J 0 bases; bases outside gene matches: 4. Germline V gene data show CDR1 as SGHRS and CDR2 as YFSETQ.

The chain is built from TRBV15 and TRBJ2-1; TRBD1 aligns across 9 bases. The V gene end was trimmed by 3 bases and the J gene end by 2 bases; junction bases not matched to a gene: 5. CDR3 length equals 16 residues. Germline values: CDR1 LNHNV, CDR2 YYDKDF (reference sequence). The chain's CDR3 is CATSSNRGRTYNEQFF. The DNA for the CDR3 is TGTGCCACCAGCAGTAACAGGGGGCGAACCTACAATGAGCAGTTCTTC.

Written as DNA, the CDR3 is TGTGCCAGCTCGCGACTCCGGGGCCTAGAGTCTGAGCAGTTCTTC. Protein product: CASSRLRGLESEQFF. This chain joins TRBV18 and TRBJ2-1; D may correspond to TRBD1 or TRBD2 (5 bases each). The V gene's germline CDR1 is KGHSH and CDR2 LQKENI. Trimming took 6 bases from V and 9 from J, leaving 21 bases between them. This CDR3 has 15 amino acids.

Note on this clone: This sample includes further DNA sequences coding for the same CDR3. V is TRBV7-3 and J is TRBJ2-2, with no clear D. CDR1 is SGHTA, CDR2 FQGTGA, per germline. The CDR3 has 15 amino acids. The V end lost 1 base, the J end lost 0 bases, and 6 bases lay between the germline ends. CDR3 DNA sequence: TGTGCCAGCAGCTTAAGAGGCTCGAACACCGGGGAGCTGTTTTTT. It encodes CASSLRGSNTGELFF.

This sequence joins TRBV5-1 and TRBJ2-3, with a tentative D call TRBD2 (5 bases). Germline CDR1 SGHRS, CDR2 YFSETQ. The CDR3 runs 14 residues. Trimming left V 1 base short and J 3 bases short, with 9 bases between. CDR3 residues: CASSLSSGTDTQYF. Written as DNA, the CDR3 is TGCGCCAGCAGCTTGAGCTCGGGAACAGATACGCAGTATTTT.

This clone has only one observation. The gene calls are TRBV11-2 and TRBJ2-4; D may be TRBD2 (6 bases). V lost 4 bases to trimming and J lost 0 bases, with 10 bases between them. Germline assignment: CDR1 SGHAT and CDR2 FQNNGV. The CDR3 has 15 amino acids. The chain's CDR3 is CASSSPGGAKNIQYF. CDR3 nucleotides: TGTGCCAGCAGCTCCCCCGGGGGAGCCAAAAACATTCAGTACTTC.

The chain carries TRBV4-2 and TRBJ2-3; no firm D call. The CDR3 runs 13 residues. Germline-derived CDR1 and CDR2 are LGHNA and YNFKEQ. Trimming cost V 1 base and J 2 bases, with 4 bases left between them. CDR3 DNA sequence: TGTGCCAGCAGCCAAGCCCCCACAGATACGCAGTATTTT. Encoded protein: CASSQAPTDTQYF.

The genes are TRBV14 and TRBJ1-2, with a tentative D call TRBD1 (6 bases). Germline assignment: CDR1 SGHDN and CDR2 FVKESK. The CDR3 covers 14 residues. The V and J ends lost 2 bases and 7 bases respectively, with 14 bases between them. CDR3 protein: CASSQTGTYSGYTF. As DNA, the CDR3 is TGTGCCAGCAGCCAAACCGGGACATACTCTGGCTACACCTTC.

As regards this clone: An end of the junction does not agree with germline; a read error may underlie this. This rearrangement joins TRBV7-8 to TRBJ1-1, with 9 bases that match TRBD1. Germline V gene lookup returns CDR1 SGHVS and CDR2 FQNEAQ. This CDR3 is 15 amino acids long. CDR3 DNA: TGTGCCAACAGCAAGATCCCGGGACAGGGAGGTGAAGCTTTCTTT. Protein product: CANSKIPGQGGEAFF.

The chain employs TRBV27 and TRBJ2-1; TRBD2 matches at 12 bases. Germline V lookup: CDR1 MNHEY, CDR2 SMNVEV (reference sequence). This CDR3 is 16 amino acids long. V was pared by 3 bases and J by 7 bases, with 7 bases of the junction left unmatched. The CDR3 region is CASSFLAGGPKNEQFF. DNA for the CDR3: TGTGCCAGCAGTTTCCTAGCGGGAGGGCCGAAGAATGAGCAGTTCTTC.

This chain links TRBV9 with TRBJ2-4, with D maybe TRBD1 (6 bases). The CDR3 is made up of 20 amino acids. Germline lookup yields CDR1 SGDLS and CDR2 YYNGEE. Trimming stripped 0 bases from V and 3 bases from J, with 25 bases between. This CDR3 is CASSVDEAGWAGVDKNIQYF. CDR3 bases: TGTGCCAGCAGCGTAGATGAGGCCGGCTGGGCAGGGGTTGACAAAAACATTCAGTACTTC.

V usage is TRBV5-1 and J usage is TRBJ2-3; TRBD2 matches 7 bases. Germline-derived CDR1 and CDR2 are SGHRS and YFSETQ. The CDR3 loop spans 14 amino acids. V trimming: 5 bases; J trimming: 2 bases; junction bases outside the gene matches: 5. The CDR3 spells CASRSSGTTDTQYF. The CDR3 DNA reads as TGCGCCAGCAGGTCTAGCGGAACCACAGATACGCAGTATTTT.

The chain links TRBV5-1 to TRBJ1-2; 10 bases are a match to TRBD1. CDR1 and CDR2 from the germline V gene are SGHRS and YFSETQ. The CDR3 loop spans 14 amino acids. J gave up 8 bases and V 4 bases, and 8 bases lay outside the gene matches. The CDR3 here is CASSRPDRGLGYTF. CDR3 in DNA: TGCGCCAGCAGCCGTCCTGACAGGGGGCTCGGCTACACCTTC.

This chain joins TRBV18 and TRBJ2-1, with D tentatively TRBD2 (5 bases). V was trimmed by 3 bases and J by 7 bases, leaving 19 bases between them. CDR1 KGHSH and CDR2 LQKENI come from the germline V gene. CDR3 size: 16 residues. The DNA for the CDR3 is TGTGCCAGCTCACCTCGCCCCGCGGCGGGTGGGAATGAGCAGTTCTTC. Amino acids: CASSPRPAAGGNEQFF.

The chain recombines TRBV19 with TRBJ1-1; TRBD1 matches at 9 bases. Trimming took 3 bases from V and 4 from J; bases not matched to a gene: 9. CDR3 length: 16 amino acids. CDR1 is LNHDA, CDR2 SQIVND, per germline (reference sequence). The CDR3 protein is CASSIGTGTLSTEAFF. CDR3 sequence (DNA): TGTGCCAGTAGTATTGGGACAGGGACTTTGAGCACTGAAGCTTTCTTT.

V is TRBV5-1 and J is TRBJ1-6, with 8 bases lining up with TRBD1. The CDR3 is made up of 15 amino acids. V lost 0 bases to trimming and J lost 8 bases; unmatched junction nucleotides: 4. Germline V gene lookup returns CDR1 SGHRS and CDR2 YFSETQ. The CDR3, as DNA: TGCGCCAGCAGCTTGGCAGGGGGCACGTATTCACCCCTCCACTTT. Its protein is CASSLAGGTYSPLHF.

The chain joins TRBV5-8 to TRBJ2-1, with 8 bases that match TRBD2. This CDR3 spans 17 amino acids. Germline V gene sequence: CDR1 SGHTS, CDR2 YDEGEE. V gave up 3 bases and J gave up 6 bases; unmatched junction bases: 14. CDR3 loop: CASSSTWAGGHTNEQFF. CDR3 nucleotides: TGTGCCAGCAGCTCGACTTGGGCGGGAGGCCATACCAATGAGCAGTTCTTC. The full variable domain, rest sourced from reference TRBV5-8 and TRBJ2-1, is EAGVTQSPTHLIKTRGQQATLRCSPISGHTSVYWYQQALGLGLQFLLWYDEGEERNRGNFPPRFSGRQFPNYSSELNVNALELEDSALYLCASSSTWAGGHTNEQFFGPGTRLTVL.

The chain uses TRBV6-5 and TRBJ1-5; no reliable D call. V shed 5 bases and J shed 0 bases, with 5 bases lying between them. The CDR3 is 13 amino acids. Germline V gene sequence: CDR1 MNHEY, CDR2 SVGAGI. CDR3 coding DNA: TGTGCCAGCAGTCGGACTAGCAATCAGCCCCAGCATTTT. This sequence encodes CASSRTSNQPQHF.

The chain employs TRBV7-9 and TRBJ2-6; TRBD1 matches at 10 bases. The CDR3 has 17 residues. Germline-derived CDR1 and CDR2 are SEHNR and FQNEAQ (reference sequence). Unmatched junction bases numbered 4, after V lost 3 bases and J lost 2 bases. This chain's CDR3 is CASSLGTGVPGANVLTF. The CDR3 region has the DNA TGTGCCAGCAGCTTGGGGACAGGGGTCCCTGGGGCCAACGTCCTGACTTTC.

The chain uses TRBV5-5 and TRBJ1-2; weak D call: TRBD1 (5 bases). The germline CDR1 and CDR2 sequences are SGHKS and YYEKEE (reference sequence). The CDR3 is 14 amino acids. V was trimmed by 4 bases and J by 8 bases, leaving 18 bases between them. CDR3 bases: TGTGCCAGCAGCCTAGTGTCTACAGGAAGCGGCTACACCTTC. It is translated as CASSLVSTGSGYTF.

This chain connects TRBV27 to TRBJ2-7; a weak D match, TRBD2 (5 bases). With 7 bases removed from V and 0 bases from J, the gap between germline ends came to 10 bases. CDR1 and CDR2 (germline): MNHEY, SMNVEV (reference sequence). The CDR3 has 13 residues. CDR3 DNA: TGTGCCAGCATGCCGGGAAGCTCCTACGAGCAGTACTTC. Translating it yields CASMPGSSYEQYF.

A note on this clone: Germline is not matched at one junction end, which may reflect a read error. The same CDR3 arises from other DNA sequences in this sample as well. The V call is TRBV9, the J call TRBJ2-5, with D tentatively TRBD2 (9 bases). The CDR3 extends over 15 amino acids. In germline, CDR1 is SGDLS, CDR2 YYNGEE. The CDR3: CASSGGQAFQETQYF. The CDR3 coding sequence is TGTGCCAGTAGCGGGGGACAGGCCTTCCAGGAGACCCAGTACTTC.

The chain has TRBV7-2 and TRBJ1-3, with TRBD1 identical over 8 bases. J gave up 7 bases and V 4 bases, and 9 bases lay outside the gene matches. Germline assignment: CDR1 SGHTA and CDR2 FQGNSA. The CDR3 has 15 residues. The CDR3, as DNA: TGTGCCAGCAGCTGGAACAGGGGGAGGGTGAACACCATATATTTT. Encoded protein: CASSWNRGRVNTIYF. Full variable domain (outside the CDR3, taken from reference TRBV7-2 and TRBJ1-3): GAGVSQSPSNKVTEKGKDVELRCDPISGHTALYWYRQSLGQGLEFLIYFQGNSAPDKSGLPSDRFSAERTGGSVSTLTIQRTQQEDSAVYLCASSWNRGRVNTIYFGEGSWLTVV.

The V call is TRBV2, the J call TRBJ2-1; possibly TRBD1 for D (6 bases). CDR1 SNHLY and CDR2 FYNNEI come from the germline V gene. V dropped 9 bases and J dropped 4 bases, with 10 bases sitting between them. The CDR3 spans 12 residues. Written as DNA, the CDR3 is TGTGCCAGTGCTACAGGGTACAATGAGCAGTTCTTC. It yields the protein CASATGYNEQFF.

V usage is TRBV20-1 and J usage is TRBJ2-3; D is uncertain. CDR1 is DFQATT, CDR2 SNEGSKA, per germline (reference sequence). Trimming took off 5 bases at V and 6 bases at J, with 9 bases between the two ends. The CDR3 is 11 residues long. CDR3 coding DNA: TGCAGTGCTTGGATCTCGGATACGCAGTATTTT. It codes for CSAWISDTQYF.

The chain combines TRBV6-5 with TRBJ1-1; the match to TRBD1 covers 8 bases. CDR3 size: 15 residues. V lost 6 bases and J lost 3; bases outside the gene matches: 9. The germline gives CDR1 MNHEY, CDR2 SVGAGI. The CDR3 sequence: CASSPYETGDTEAFF. The CDR3 nucleotides are TGTGCCAGCAGCCCTTACGAGACAGGGGACACTGAAGCTTTCTTT.

The chain recombines TRBV5-1 with TRBJ2-2, with D possibly matching TRBD1 (6 bases). V lost 2 bases, J lost 5 bases, and 10 bases lay in between. Germline CDR1 reads SGHRS; CDR2 reads YFSETQ. The CDR3 contains 14 residues. The CDR3 is CASSFEGDTGELFF. CDR3 bases: TGCGCCAGCAGCTTTGAGGGGGATACCGGGGAGCTGTTTTTT.

This clone was seen only once. V gene TRBV9 combines with J gene TRBJ2-7; TRBD2 agrees at 7 bases. The CDR3 runs 14 residues. Trimming cost V 0 bases and J 2 bases; bases outside gene matches: 2. CDR1 is SGDLS and CDR2 is YYNGEE in the germline V gene. As DNA, the CDR3 is TGTGCCAGCAGCGTAGGCCTAGCGGCCTACGAGCAGTACTTC. Its translation is CASSVGLAAYEQYF.

This sequence joins TRBV5-4 and TRBJ2-1; 8 bases line up with TRBD2. This CDR3 spans 14 amino acids. Germline CDR1 reads SGHNT; CDR2 reads YYREEE (reference sequence). The J segment lost 2 bases and the V segment lost 9 bases, leaving 7 bases of the junction unmatched. The CDR3 sequence is CAITGTRTYNEQFF. CDR3 sequence (DNA): TGTGCCATTACGGGGACTAGGACCTACAATGAGCAGTTCTTC.

The chain recombines TRBV19 with TRBJ1-1; unclear D gene. Germline CDR1 LNHDA, CDR2 SQIVND (reference sequence). V was pared by 4 bases and J by 4 bases, with 16 bases between. The CDR3 loop spans 15 amino acids. The CDR3 nucleotides read TGTGCCAGTAGTAGGGTAGGCCTTTGGATCACTGAAGCTTTCTTT. This encodes CASSRVGLWITEAFF.